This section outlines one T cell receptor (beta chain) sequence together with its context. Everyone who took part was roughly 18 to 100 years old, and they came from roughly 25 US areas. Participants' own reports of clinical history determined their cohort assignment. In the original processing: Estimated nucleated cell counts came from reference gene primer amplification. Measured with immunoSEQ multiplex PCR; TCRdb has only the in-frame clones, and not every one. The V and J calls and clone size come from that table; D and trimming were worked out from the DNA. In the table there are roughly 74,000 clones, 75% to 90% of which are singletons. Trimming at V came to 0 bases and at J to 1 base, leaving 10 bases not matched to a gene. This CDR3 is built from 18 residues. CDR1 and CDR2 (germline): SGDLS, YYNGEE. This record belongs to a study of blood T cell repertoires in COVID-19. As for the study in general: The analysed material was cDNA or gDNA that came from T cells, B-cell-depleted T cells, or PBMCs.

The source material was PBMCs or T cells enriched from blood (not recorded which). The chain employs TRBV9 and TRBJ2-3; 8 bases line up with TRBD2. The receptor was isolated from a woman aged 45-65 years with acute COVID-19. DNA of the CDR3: TGTGCCAGCAGCGTAGGGGGGAGCGGGAGTGTCGGCACAGATACGCAGTATTTT. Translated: CASSVGGSGSVGTDTQYF.